This T cell receptor (beta chain) was sequenced during a study of blood T cell repertoires in COVID-19. At the level of the study: From the United States, Italy and Spain came samples of acute and convalescent COVID-19.

Participants were placed into cohorts based on the clinical history they reported. Original processing methods: Nucleated cell number was recorded as an estimate derived from reference gene primer amplification. Assay: immunoSEQ multiplex PCR; the TCRdb copy retains only in-frame clones and omits some. The DNA gave D and trimming, while V, J and clone size come from that table. The sample gives around 170,000 clones, about 82% of which show up once; 7% to 10% is in the top ten. The CDR3 is 15 residues long. V lost 1 base and J lost 1, with 11 bases in between. The germline V gene has CDR1 GTSNPN and CDR2 SVGIG (reference sequence).

The chain couples TRBV30 to TRBJ2-4; no clear D gene. This receptor was identified in a woman under 40 who had recovered from COVID-19. The sequenced sample was PBMCs or T cells enriched from blood (not recorded which). CDR3 loop: CAWSASGRAKNIQYF. CDR3 bases: TGTGCCTGGAGTGCCTCAGGCAGGGCCAAAAACATTCAGTACTTC.